The clone carrying this TCR beta chain was seen only a few times. Its antigen is currently unknown. The data were obtained in a study of early stage breast cancer tumors. On the study more broadly: Approximately 10-fold was the mean read coverage per sample.

The table came from immunoSEQ multiplex PCR; TCRdb's copy has only in-frame clones and leaves some out. The sample has about 9,100 clones; 64% are singletons. J lost 4 bases, V lost 2 bases, and 4 bases had no gene match. Germline CDR1 SGHDT, CDR2 YYEEEE. The CDR3 contains 15 residues. The study's findings and limits: Compared with adjacent normal breast tissue, tumors showed around 2.7-fold greater T cell density and higher clonality. Enriched TCRB sequences shared across patients were mostly commonly generated sequences.

Each tumor contributed about 19-55 mg of diced tissue. The source is a person between 55 and 69 years old with breast cancer. This chain links TRBV5-6 with TRBJ1-5; the match to TRBD1 covers 9 bases. The source material was breast tumor tissue. The DNA of the CDR3 is TGTGCCAGCAGCTTCACAGGGGGCTGGAATCAGCCCCAGCATTTT. Translated, it gives CASSFTGGWNQPQHF.